The text below deals with one T cell receptor (beta chain). Its antigen is unknown. V was clipped by 2 bases and J by 4 bases, with 8 bases between them. The CDR3 runs to 13 residues. Germline lookup yields CDR1 LNHDA and CDR2 SQIVND (reference sequence). The run depth of the assay was deep. Using immunoSEQ multiplex PCR, the repertoire was profiled, and TCRdb retains in-frame clones only, with some absent. In the table there are fewer than 1.4 million clones, more than 75% of which are singletons. This specimen belongs to a study of shared clonotypes between healthy human individuals. The study's findings and limits: Even with large depth, rarefaction showed that sorted-subset sequencing was incomplete. For naive CD4 cells, 4% to 6% of clonotypes were shared across a handful of donors. The four-donor shared clonotypes exceeded non-shared clonotypes in generation probability, with non-shared ones scoring lower.

Sample: memory CD4+ T cells from PBMCs. Described subset: CD45RA-negative fraction. V and J are TRBV19 and TRBJ1-1; no clear D. This clonotype originated in a young man in good health. Some clones in this sample may be carry-over from other donors' samples. The CDR3 protein is CASSISQATEAFF. In DNA, the CDR3 is TGTGCCAGTAGTATATCGCAGGCCACTGAAGCTTTCTTT.